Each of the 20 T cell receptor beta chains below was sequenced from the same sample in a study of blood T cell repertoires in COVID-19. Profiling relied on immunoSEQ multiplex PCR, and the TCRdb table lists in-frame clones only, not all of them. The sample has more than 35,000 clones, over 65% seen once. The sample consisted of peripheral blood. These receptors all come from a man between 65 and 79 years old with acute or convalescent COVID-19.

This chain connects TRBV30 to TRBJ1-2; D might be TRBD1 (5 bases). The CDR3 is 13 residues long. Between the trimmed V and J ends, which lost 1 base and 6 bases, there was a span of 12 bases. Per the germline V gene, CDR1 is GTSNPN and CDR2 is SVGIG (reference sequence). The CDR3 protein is CAWSASSGNGYTF. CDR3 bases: TGTGCCTGGAGTGCTTCCTCAGGGAATGGCTACACCTTC.

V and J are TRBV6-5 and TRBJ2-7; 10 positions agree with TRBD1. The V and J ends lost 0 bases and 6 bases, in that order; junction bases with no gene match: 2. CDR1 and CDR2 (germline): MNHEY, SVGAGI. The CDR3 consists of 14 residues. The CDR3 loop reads CASSYSDRGAEQYF. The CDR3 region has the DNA TGTGCCAGCAGTTACTCGGACAGGGGGGCCGAGCAGTACTTC.

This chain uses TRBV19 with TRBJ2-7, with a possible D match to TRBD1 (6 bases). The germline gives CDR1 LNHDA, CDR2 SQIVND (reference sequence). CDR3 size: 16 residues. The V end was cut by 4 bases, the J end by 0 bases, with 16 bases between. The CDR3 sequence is CASSKGGQILSYEQYF. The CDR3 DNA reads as TGTGCCAGTAGTAAAGGGGGACAAATCCTCTCCTACGAGCAGTACTTC.

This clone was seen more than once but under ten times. The CDR3 is CASSFHGGYGYTF. CDR3 in DNA: TGTGCCAGCAGTTTCCACGGCGGCTATGGCTACACCTTC. V is TRBV27 and J is TRBJ1-2; no firm D call. CDR3 length equals 13 residues. With 3 bases removed from V and 4 bases from J, the gap between germline ends came to 9 bases. Germline V gives CDR1 MNHEY, CDR2 SMNVEV (reference sequence).

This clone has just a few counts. Here the CDR3 reads CASSQDSLSQAGEVGYEQYF. The CDR3, as DNA: TGTGCCAGCAGCCAAGATTCCCTATCCCAAGCGGGAGAGGTGGGCTACGAGCAGTACTTC. The J gene is TRBJ2-7, the V gene TRBV14; 8 positions match TRBD2. The CDR3 totals 20 residues. V was clipped by 0 bases and J by 3 bases; unmatched bases: 19. Germline V CDR1 and CDR2: SGHDN, FVKESK.

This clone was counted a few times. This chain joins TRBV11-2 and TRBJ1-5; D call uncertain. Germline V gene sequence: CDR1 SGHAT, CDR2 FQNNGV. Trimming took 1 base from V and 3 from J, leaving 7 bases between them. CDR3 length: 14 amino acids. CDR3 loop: CASSLAGSNQPQHF. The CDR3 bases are TGTGCCAGCAGCTTAGCCGGGTCCAATCAGCCCCAGCATTTT.

This CDR3 reads CASSLTGSYEQYF. The DNA of the CDR3 is TGTGCCAGCAGCCTGACAGGGTCCTACGAGCAGTACTTC. The J gene is TRBJ2-7, the V gene TRBV3-1 (or the pseudogene TRBV3-2); 7 bases are shared with TRBD1. CDR1 LGHDT and CDR2 YNNKEL come from the germline V gene (reference sequence). The junction had 1 base not matched to a gene; V was cut back by 4 bases and J by 1 base. The CDR3 spans 13 residues.

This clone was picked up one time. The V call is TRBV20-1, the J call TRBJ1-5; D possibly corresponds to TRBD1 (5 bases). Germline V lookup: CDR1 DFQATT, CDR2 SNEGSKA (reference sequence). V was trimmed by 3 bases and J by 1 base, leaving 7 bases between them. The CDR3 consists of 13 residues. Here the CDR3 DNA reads TGCAGTGCTAGTAAGGGGAGCAATCAGCCCCAGCATTTT. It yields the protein CSASKGSNQPQHF.

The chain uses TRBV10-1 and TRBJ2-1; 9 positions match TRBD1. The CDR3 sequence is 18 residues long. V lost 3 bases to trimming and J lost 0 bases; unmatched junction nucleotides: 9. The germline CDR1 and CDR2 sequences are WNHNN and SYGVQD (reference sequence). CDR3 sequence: CASSDWDRVPRSYNEQFF. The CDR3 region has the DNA TGCGCCAGCAGTGATTGGGACAGGGTGCCCCGCTCCTACAATGAGCAGTTCTTC.

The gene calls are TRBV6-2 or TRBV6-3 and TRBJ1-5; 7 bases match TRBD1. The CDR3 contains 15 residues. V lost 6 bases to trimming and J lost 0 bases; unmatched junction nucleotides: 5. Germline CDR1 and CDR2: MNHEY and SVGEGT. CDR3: CASSSGQVSNQPQHF. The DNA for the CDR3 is TGTGCCAGCAGCTCAGGACAGGTTAGCAATCAGCCCCAGCATTTT.

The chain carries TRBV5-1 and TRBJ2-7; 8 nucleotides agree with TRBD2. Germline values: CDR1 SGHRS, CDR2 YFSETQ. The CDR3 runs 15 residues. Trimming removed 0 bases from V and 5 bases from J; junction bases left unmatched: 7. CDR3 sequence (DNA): TGCGCCAGCAGCTTGGGTGGCGGGGGGCCCGACGAGCAGTACTTC. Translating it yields CASSLGGGGPDEQYF.

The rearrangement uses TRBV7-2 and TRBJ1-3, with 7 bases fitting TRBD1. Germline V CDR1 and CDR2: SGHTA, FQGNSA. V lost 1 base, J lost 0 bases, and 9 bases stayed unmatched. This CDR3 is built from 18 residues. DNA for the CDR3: TGTGCCAGCAGCTTAGTTGGGGTAGGGGGCGGCTCTGGAAACACCATATATTTT. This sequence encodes CASSLVGVGGGSGNTIYF.

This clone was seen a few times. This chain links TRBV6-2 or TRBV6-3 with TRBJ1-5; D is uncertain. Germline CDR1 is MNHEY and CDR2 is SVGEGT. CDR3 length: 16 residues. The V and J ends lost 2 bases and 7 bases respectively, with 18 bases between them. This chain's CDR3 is CASSYRAASGIQPQHF. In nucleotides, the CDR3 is TGTGCCAGCAGTTACCGGGCAGCCTCGGGGATCCAGCCCCAGCATTTT.

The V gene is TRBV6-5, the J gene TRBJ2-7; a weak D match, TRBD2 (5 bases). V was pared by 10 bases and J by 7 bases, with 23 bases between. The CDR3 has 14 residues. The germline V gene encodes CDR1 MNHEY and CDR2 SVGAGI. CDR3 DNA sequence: TGTGCCACCAGAGGCGGGCTAGCTTACTTAGAGCAGTACTTC. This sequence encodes CATRGGLAYLEQYF.

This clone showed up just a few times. The CDR3 nucleotides are TGTGCCAGCAGCCTGTCCGGGACAGGGGGCGAGGGAAACATTCAGTACTTC. Translating gives CASSLSGTGGEGNIQYF. J is TRBJ2-4 and V is TRBV9; 12 nucleotides agree with TRBD1. The ends lost 4 bases at V and 6 bases at J; junction bases unmatched: 11. Germline lookup yields CDR1 SGDLS and CDR2 YYNGEE. The CDR3 spans 17 residues.

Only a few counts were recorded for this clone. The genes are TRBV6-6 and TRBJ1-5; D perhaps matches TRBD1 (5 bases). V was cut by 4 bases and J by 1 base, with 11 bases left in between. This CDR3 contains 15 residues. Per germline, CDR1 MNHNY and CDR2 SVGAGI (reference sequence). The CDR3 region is CASSLGAPSNQPQHF. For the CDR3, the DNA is TGTGCCAGCAGTTTAGGGGCGCCGAGCAATCAGCCCCAGCATTTT.

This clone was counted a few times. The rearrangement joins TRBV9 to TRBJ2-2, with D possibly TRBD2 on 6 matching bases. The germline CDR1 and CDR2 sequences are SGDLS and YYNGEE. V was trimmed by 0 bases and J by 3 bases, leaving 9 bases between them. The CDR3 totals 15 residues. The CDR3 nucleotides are TGTGCCAGCAGCGTAGCCTGGGGGGACACCGGGGAGCTGTTTTTT. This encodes CASSVAWGDTGELFF.

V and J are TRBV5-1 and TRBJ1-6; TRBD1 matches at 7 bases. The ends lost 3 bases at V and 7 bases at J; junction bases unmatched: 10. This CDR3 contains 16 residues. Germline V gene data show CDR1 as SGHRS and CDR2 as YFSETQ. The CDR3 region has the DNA TGCGCCAGCAGCTCACGGGGGACAGAAACGAATTCACCCCTCCACTTT. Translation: CASSSRGTETNSPLHF.

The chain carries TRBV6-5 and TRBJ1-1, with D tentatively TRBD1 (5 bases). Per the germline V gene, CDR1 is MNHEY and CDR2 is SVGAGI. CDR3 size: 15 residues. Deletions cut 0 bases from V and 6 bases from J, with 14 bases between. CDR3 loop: CASSYSRQGQSEAFF. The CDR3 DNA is TGTGCCAGCAGTTACTCGAGGCAGGGTCAGTCTGAAGCTTTCTTT.

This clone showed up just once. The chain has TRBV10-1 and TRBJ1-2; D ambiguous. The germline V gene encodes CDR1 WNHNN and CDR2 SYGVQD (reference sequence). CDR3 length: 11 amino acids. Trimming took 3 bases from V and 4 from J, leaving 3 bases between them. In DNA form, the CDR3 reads TGCGCCAGCAGTGACGGCTATGGCTACACCTTC. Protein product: CASSDGYGYTF.